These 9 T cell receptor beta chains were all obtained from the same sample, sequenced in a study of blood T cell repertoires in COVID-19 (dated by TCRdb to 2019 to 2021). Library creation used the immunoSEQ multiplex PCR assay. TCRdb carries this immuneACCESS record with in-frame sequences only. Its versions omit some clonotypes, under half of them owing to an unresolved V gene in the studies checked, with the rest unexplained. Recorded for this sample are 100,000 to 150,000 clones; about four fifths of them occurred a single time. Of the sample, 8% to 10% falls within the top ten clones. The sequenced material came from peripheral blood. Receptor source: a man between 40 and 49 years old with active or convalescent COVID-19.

CDR3 sequence reads: CASSLVGGLLSSGNTIYF. The CDR3 DNA follows: TGTGCCAGCAGCTTAGTGGGGGGGCTTTTGAGCTCTGGAAACACCATATATTTT. J is TRBJ1-3 and V is TRBV11-2; a weak D match, TRBD1 (6 bases). Trimming removed 1 base from V and 0 bases from J, with 16 bases in between. This CDR3 is 18 amino acids long. The germline CDR1 and CDR2 sequences are SGHAT and FQNNGV.

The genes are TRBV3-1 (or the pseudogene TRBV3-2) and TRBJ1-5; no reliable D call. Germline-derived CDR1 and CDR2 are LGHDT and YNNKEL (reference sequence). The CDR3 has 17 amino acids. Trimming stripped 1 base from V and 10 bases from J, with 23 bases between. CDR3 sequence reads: CASSQVLNSFLILPQHF. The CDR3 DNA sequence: TGTGCCAGCAGCCAAGTCTTAAACAGCTTCTTAATTTTACCCCAGCATTTT.

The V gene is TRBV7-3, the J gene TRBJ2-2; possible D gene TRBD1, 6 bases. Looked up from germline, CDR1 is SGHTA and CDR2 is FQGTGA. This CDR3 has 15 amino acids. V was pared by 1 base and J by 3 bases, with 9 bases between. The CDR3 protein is CASSLNGGYTGELFF. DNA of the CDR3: TGTGCCAGCAGCTTAAATGGGGGCTACACCGGGGAGCTGTTTTTT.

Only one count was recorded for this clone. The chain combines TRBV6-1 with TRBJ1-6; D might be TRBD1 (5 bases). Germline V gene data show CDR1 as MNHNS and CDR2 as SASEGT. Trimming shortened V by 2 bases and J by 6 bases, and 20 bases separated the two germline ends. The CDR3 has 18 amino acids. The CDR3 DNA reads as TGTGCCAGCAGTGAAAAAATCAATGTTGCCAGGGTTAATTCACCCCTCCACTTT. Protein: CASSEKINVARVNSPLHF.

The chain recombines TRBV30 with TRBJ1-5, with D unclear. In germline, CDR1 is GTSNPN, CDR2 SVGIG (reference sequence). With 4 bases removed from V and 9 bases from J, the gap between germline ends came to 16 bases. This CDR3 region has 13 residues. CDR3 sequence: CAWTSGGISPQHF. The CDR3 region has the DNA TGTGCCTGGACCTCAGGAGGGATTTCGCCCCAGCATTTT.

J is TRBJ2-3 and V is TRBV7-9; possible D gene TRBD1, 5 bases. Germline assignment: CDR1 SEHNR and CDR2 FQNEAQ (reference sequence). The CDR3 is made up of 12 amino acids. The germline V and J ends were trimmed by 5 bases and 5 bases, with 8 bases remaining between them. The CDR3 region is CASSPTGDTQYF. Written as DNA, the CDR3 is TGTGCCAGCAGCCCAACAGGAGATACGCAGTATTTT.

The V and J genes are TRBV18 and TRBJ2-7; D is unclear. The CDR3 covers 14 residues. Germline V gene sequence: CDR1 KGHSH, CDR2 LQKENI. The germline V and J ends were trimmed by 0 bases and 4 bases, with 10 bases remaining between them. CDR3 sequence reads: CASSPPTGSYEQYF. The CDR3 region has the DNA TGTGCCAGCTCACCACCTACGGGTTCTTACGAGCAGTACTTC.

CDR3 nucleotide sequence: TGCGCCAGCAGGGGGACAGGGCTGACCGGGGAGCTGTTTTTT. It encodes CASRGTGLTGELFF. The rearrangement joins TRBV10-1 to TRBJ2-2; TRBD1 matches 9 bases. The length of the CDR3 is 14 residues. After removal of 6 bases from V and 5 bases from J, the junction contained 4 bases not matched to a gene. Germline loops: CDR1 WNHNN, CDR2 SYGVQD (reference sequence).

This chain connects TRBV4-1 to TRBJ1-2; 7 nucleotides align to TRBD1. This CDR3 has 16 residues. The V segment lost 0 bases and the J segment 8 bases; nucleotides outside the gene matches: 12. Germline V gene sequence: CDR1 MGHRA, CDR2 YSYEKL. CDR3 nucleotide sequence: TGCGCCAGCAGCCAAGATACCCAGGAGGGGGCCAGGGGCTACACCTTC. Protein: CASSQDTQEGARGYTF.